This TCR beta chain was identified during a study of CD8 T cells in Susac syndrome. Study outcomes and limitations: Regarding the TCR sequencing and HLA analysis, the study admitted that a relatively small number of individuals were involved.

V lost 6 bases to trimming and J lost 10 bases; unmatched junction nucleotides: 26. The CDR3 has 18 amino acids. Germline assignment: CDR1 MDHEN and CDR2 SYDVKM. Random-hexamer reverse transcription was applied to about 0.45 to 1 ug RNA. An immunoSEQ multiplex PCR amplified TCR beta CDR3 over 54 Vbeta and 13 Jbeta. One entry per CDR3 protein, called by TCRdb with MiXCR from the immunoSEQ multiplex PCR reads. Of some 300,000 distinct CDR3 sequences in the sample, about 91% were seen once. Points on this clonotype: Its specificity is not known.

In blood CD8+ and CD4+ T cells, TCR beta underwent sequencing. Bulk CD8+ and CD4+ cells came from magnetic negative isolation; CD8+ TEMRA by FACS. The sequence derives from a human donor with multiple sclerosis. Sequencing input: CD8+ T cells from PBMCs. V gene TRBV28 combines with J gene TRBJ2-7; 8 nucleotides match TRBD1. The CDR3 reads CASSQRFDTGTGRSHQYF. CDR3 bases: TGTGCCAGCAGCCAAAGATTCGATACCGGGACAGGTCGTTCTCATCAGTACTTC.